The 25 T cell receptor beta chains below all came from one sample that was sequenced in a study of beta chain features in type 1 diabetes. Every isolated RNA sample was fully reverse transcribed, so sequencing captured expressed TCRB transcripts. Data came from immunoSEQ multiplex PCR; TCRdb stores just in-frame clones and leaves some out. This repertoire shows fewer than 900,000 clones, 17% found once; its top ten account for roughly 0.025%. The source material was naive CD4+ T cells from blood. The receptors were gathered from a woman between 18 and 29 years old in good health.

Regarding this clone: The same CDR3 arises from other DNA sequences in this sample as well. The chain links TRBV25-1 to TRBJ2-3, with unresolved D. The CDR3 spans 13 residues. Germline V gene data show CDR1 as MGHDK and CDR2 as SYGVNS. The ends were cut back, 1 base at V and 1 base at J, with 3 bases in the middle. The CDR3 coding sequence is TGTGCCAGCAGTGAATCAGGCACAGATACGCAGTATTTT. This gives the protein CASSESGTDTQYF.

This clone has just a few counts. CDR3 amino acids: CASSQTRSYEQYF. CDR3 in DNA: TGTGCCAGCAGCCAAACGAGATCCTACGAGCAGTACTTC. The chain combines TRBV14 with TRBJ2-7; unclear D gene. Germline V gene data show CDR1 as SGHDN and CDR2 as FVKESK. Trimming took 2 bases from V and 1 from J, leaving 6 bases between them. The CDR3 totals 13 residues.

The gene calls are TRBV18 and TRBJ1-1; the match to TRBD1 covers 8 bases. The CDR3 has 16 amino acids. With V trimmed by 4 bases and J by 4 bases, 11 bases remained unmatched. CDR1 and CDR2 (germline): KGHSH, LQKENI. In nucleotides, the CDR3 is TGTGCCAGCTCACGTTTCCCAGGGGGCGGGAGCACTGAAGCTTTCTTT. This gives the protein CASSRFPGGGSTEAFF.

This rearrangement joins TRBV27 to TRBJ2-1; no firm D call. The CDR3 is 13 amino acids. CDR1 and CDR2 from the germline V gene are MNHEY and SMNVEV (reference sequence). Trimming removed 5 bases from V and 5 bases from J, with 10 bases in between. CDR3 residues: CASSSTTDNEQFF. In nucleotides, the CDR3 is TGTGCCAGCAGTAGTACTACAGACAATGAGCAGTTCTTC.

The V and J genes are TRBV4-3 and TRBJ1-3; the D gene is possibly TRBD1 (6 bases). Looked up from germline, CDR1 is LGHNA and CDR2 is YSLEER. This CDR3 has 20 amino acids. V was trimmed by 1 base and J by 0 bases, leaving 22 bases between them. The CDR3 DNA follows: TGCGCCAGCAGCCAAGCCTTAGGACAGTCGGGTACCCGCTCTGGAAACACCATATATTTT. This encodes CASSQALGQSGTRSGNTIYF.

CDR3 in DNA: TGTGCCAGTAACCCCCAGGGGGATGGCAAAAACATTCAGTACTTC. Protein product: CASNPQGDGKNIQYF. This sequence joins TRBV19 and TRBJ2-4; 7 bases match TRBD1. Germline V lookup: CDR1 LNHDA, CDR2 SQIVND (reference sequence). V gave up 7 bases and J gave up 3 bases; unmatched junction bases: 9. CDR3 length: 15 amino acids.

The chain has TRBV15 and TRBJ2-2; D gene uncertain. Germline CDR1 reads LNHNV; CDR2 reads YYDKDF (reference sequence). V was pared by 0 bases and J by 4 bases, with 6 bases between. The CDR3 contains 14 residues. Written as DNA, the CDR3 is TGTGCCACCAGCAGAGATCTTCCCACCGGGGAGCTGTTTTTT. Protein product: CATSRDLPTGELFF.

This rearrangement joins TRBV29-1 to TRBJ2-5, with 7 bases matching TRBD1. CDR1 and CDR2 from the germline V gene are SQVTM and ANQGSEA. Trimming removed 7 bases from V and 1 base from J; junction bases left unmatched: 12. The CDR3 length is 15 residues. CDR3: CSATVPGTAQETQYF. The CDR3 nucleotides read TGCAGCGCAACGGTCCCAGGGACAGCCCAAGAGACCCAGTACTTC.

This clone came up a few times. The J gene is TRBJ2-3, the V gene TRBV18; no clear D gene. The germline V gene encodes CDR1 KGHSH and CDR2 LQKENI. V was trimmed by 2 bases and J by 0 bases, leaving 9 bases between them. CDR3 size: 15 residues. For the CDR3, the DNA is TGTGCCAGCTCACCAGCAGTGTCTAGCACAGATACGCAGTATTTT. Translation gives CASSPAVSSTDTQYF.

The chain is built from TRBV4-2 and TRBJ2-5; tentatively, D is TRBD1 (6 bases). From germline, CDR1 is LGHNA and CDR2 YNFKEQ. With 1 base removed from V and 5 bases from J, the gap between germline ends came to 14 bases. The CDR3 sequence is 15 residues long. The CDR3 reads CASSQAQGIGETQYF. The CDR3 region has the DNA TGTGCCAGCAGCCAAGCACAGGGTATTGGGGAGACCCAGTACTTC.

On this clone itself: Other DNA sequences in this sample translate to the same CDR3. The V gene is TRBV5-1, the J gene TRBJ1-1, with no clear D. The CDR3 has 14 residues. V shed 0 bases and J shed 1 base, with 7 bases lying between them. Germline CDR1 SGHRS, CDR2 YFSETQ. The CDR3 reads CASSLGRENTEAFF. CDR3 DNA sequence: TGCGCCAGCAGCTTGGGGCGGGAGAACACTGAAGCTTTCTTT. The entire variable domain, with the rest obtained from reference TRBV5-1 and TRBJ1-1, is as follows: KAGVTQTPRYLIKTRGQQVTLSCSPISGHRSVSWYQQTPGQGLQFLFEYFSETQRNKGNFPGRFSGRQFSNSRSEMNVSTLELGDSALYLCASSLGRENTEAFFGQGTRLTVV.

Here the CDR3 DNA reads TGTGCCAGCAGTTTACTTTCTTGGCGGGAGACGTTCACAGATACGCAGTATTTT. It yields the protein CASSLLSWRETFTDTQYF. The chain combines TRBV28 with TRBJ2-3; 7 bases fit TRBD2. Looked up from germline, CDR1 is MDHEN and CDR2 is SYDVKM. The CDR3 is 18 amino acids. Unmatched junction bases numbered 13, after V lost 2 bases and J lost 2 bases.

The chain couples TRBV4-2 to TRBJ2-4, with 13 bases aligning to TRBD2. J lost 4 bases, V lost 1 base, and 10 bases had no gene match. Germline V lookup: CDR1 LGHNA, CDR2 YNFKEQ. The CDR3 covers 19 residues. CDR3 amino acids: CASSQVLAGGLITKNIQYF. In nucleotides, the CDR3 is TGTGCCAGCAGCCAAGTACTAGCGGGAGGGCTGATTACTAAAAACATTCAGTACTTC.

The chain uses TRBV6-6 and TRBJ2-3; 9 nucleotides align to TRBD1. The CDR3 length is 15 residues. The germline V gene has CDR1 MNHNY and CDR2 SVGAGI (reference sequence). V shed 3 bases and J 4 bases; nucleotides not matched to a gene: 5. The CDR3 region is CASSYLRTGADTQYF. The CDR3, as DNA: TGTGCCAGCAGTTATCTCAGGACAGGGGCAGATACGCAGTATTTT.

The chain links TRBV19 to TRBJ2-1, with TRBD2 matching over 7 bases. The germline gives CDR1 LNHDA, CDR2 SQIVND (reference sequence). This CDR3 region has 14 residues. Trimming cost V 3 bases and J 6 bases; bases outside gene matches: 5. The CDR3 protein is CASSINWGGNEQFF. CDR3 nucleotide sequence: TGTGCCAGTAGTATCAACTGGGGGGGCAATGAGCAGTTCTTC.

This clone appeared a few times. The chain joins TRBV7-2 to TRBJ2-7; D unresolved. Germline lookup yields CDR1 SGHTA and CDR2 FQGNSA. The CDR3 is made up of 12 amino acids. With 2 bases removed from V and 4 bases from J, the gap between germline ends came to 6 bases. The CDR3 protein is CASSLFQYEQYF. In DNA form, the CDR3 reads TGTGCCAGCAGCTTATTTCAGTACGAGCAGTACTTC.

This clone showed up just a few times. The genes are TRBV29-1 and TRBJ1-2; 10 nucleotides match TRBD1. The junction had 6 bases not matched to a gene; V was cut back by 5 bases and J by 0 bases. The CDR3 contains 15 residues. Germline CDR1 and CDR2: SQVTM and ANQGSEA. CDR3 bases: TGCAGCGTTAGGGACAGGGGAAAAGCTAACTATGGCTACACCTTC. Translation: CSVRDRGKANYGYTF.

The chain couples TRBV25-1 to TRBJ2-7; the match to TRBD2 covers 13 bases. CDR3 length: 16 amino acids. In germline, CDR1 is MGHDK, CDR2 SYGVNS. With V trimmed by 1 base and J by 4 bases, 4 bases remained unmatched. The CDR3 is CASSESGTSGIYEQYF. The CDR3 bases are TGTGCCAGCAGTGAATCCGGGACTAGCGGGATTTACGAGCAGTACTTC.

The chain carries TRBV11-3 and TRBJ1-1, with a weak D call TRBD1 (5 bases). The V and J ends lost 1 base and 8 bases respectively, with 11 bases between them. Germline V CDR1 and CDR2: SGHNT, YENEEA. The CDR3 sequence is 13 residues long. CDR3 sequence: CASSLAQGQEAFF. DNA of the CDR3: TGTGCCAGCAGCTTAGCGCAGGGCCAAGAAGCTTTCTTT.

This chain connects TRBV27 to TRBJ2-3; possible D gene TRBD1, 6 bases. Germline-derived CDR1 and CDR2 are MNHEY and SMNVEV (reference sequence). V lost 0 bases and J 6 bases, leaving 16 bases between the germline ends. The CDR3 runs to 16 residues. CDR3 nucleotide sequence: TGTGCCAGCAGTTTATCGCGGGCAGGGGTTGGGGATACGCAGTATTTT. Its protein is CASSLSRAGVGDTQYF.

The genes are TRBV20-1 and TRBJ2-1; D not certain. CDR3 length equals 11 residues. The germline V gene encodes CDR1 DFQATT and CDR2 SNEGSKA (reference sequence). Trimming left V 7 bases short and J 2 bases short, with 6 bases between. The CDR3 nucleotides read TGCAGTGTTGTGGCCTACAATGAGCAGTTCTTC. This gives the protein CSVVAYNEQFF.

This clone was seen only a few times. This chain uses TRBV2 with TRBJ2-7, with 11 bases matching TRBD2. Per germline, CDR1 SNHLY and CDR2 FYNNEI. The ends lost 2 bases at V and 3 bases at J; junction bases unmatched: 6. The length of the CDR3 is 16 residues. The CDR3: CASSEWAGLAVYEQYF. As DNA, the CDR3 is TGTGCCAGCAGTGAATGGGCGGGACTAGCGGTCTACGAGCAGTACTTC.

The rearrangement links TRBV19 to TRBJ2-1; possible D gene TRBD1, 6 bases. CDR3 length: 14 amino acids. Germline lookup yields CDR1 LNHDA and CDR2 SQIVND (reference sequence). V dropped 10 bases and J dropped 7 bases, with 20 bases sitting between them. CDR3 DNA sequence: TGTGCCACCCGATTCCATCGGCAGGGGAATGAGCAGTTCTTC. Protein product: CATRFHRQGNEQFF.

This clone has more than one count but fewer than ten. This chain connects TRBV28 to TRBJ2-7, with TRBD2 as a possible D gene (6 bases). V was pared by 10 bases and J by 4 bases, with 11 bases between. Germline V gene sequence: CDR1 MDHEN, CDR2 SYDVKM. CDR3 length: 11 residues. The CDR3, as DNA: TGTGCCATTCGTAGCGGATACGAGCAGTACTTC. It codes for CAIRSGYEQYF.

The V and J genes are TRBV28 and TRBJ1-2; D uncertain. Germline assignment: CDR1 MDHEN and CDR2 SYDVKM. The CDR3 has 14 residues. V lost 5 bases to trimming and J lost 3 bases, with 13 bases between them. The DNA for the CDR3 is TGTGCCAGCAGTCAAGGACCGAGGGACTATGGCTACACCTTC. It encodes CASSQGPRDYGYTF.